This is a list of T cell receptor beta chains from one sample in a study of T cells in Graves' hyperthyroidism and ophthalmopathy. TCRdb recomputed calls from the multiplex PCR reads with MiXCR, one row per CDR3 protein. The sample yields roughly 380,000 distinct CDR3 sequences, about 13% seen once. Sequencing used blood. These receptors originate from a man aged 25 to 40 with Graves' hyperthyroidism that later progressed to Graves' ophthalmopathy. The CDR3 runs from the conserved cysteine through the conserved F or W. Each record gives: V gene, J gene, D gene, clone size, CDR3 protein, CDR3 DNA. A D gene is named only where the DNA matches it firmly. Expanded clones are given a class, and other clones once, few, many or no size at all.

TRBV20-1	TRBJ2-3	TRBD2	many	CSARDTTSGGAYTQYF	TGCAGTGCTAGAGATACGACTAGCGGGGGGGCGTATACGCAGTATTTT
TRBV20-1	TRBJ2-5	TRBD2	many	CSARGKRGGYQETQYF	TGCAGTGCTAGAGGGAAGCGGGGTGGGTACCAAGAGACCCAGTACTTC
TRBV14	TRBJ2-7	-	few	CASSQLGHEQYF	TGTGCCAGCAGCCAATTGGGACACGAGCAGTACTTC
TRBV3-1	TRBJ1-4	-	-	CASSHLQGSNEKLFF	TGTGCCAGCAGCCATCTACAGGGATCTAATGAAAAACTGTTTTTT
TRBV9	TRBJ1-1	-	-	CASSAEGANTEAFF	TGTGCCAGCAGCGCCGAAGGGGCGAACACTGAAGCTTTCTTT
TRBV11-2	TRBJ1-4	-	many	CASSPRSGGGGEKLFF	TGTGCCAGCAGCCCCAGGTCCGGTGGAGGGGGTGAAAAACTGTTTTTT
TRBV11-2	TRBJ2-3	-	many	CASSFRPSRDTQYF	TGTGCCAGCAGCTTTAGGCCTAGCAGAGATACGCAGTATTTT
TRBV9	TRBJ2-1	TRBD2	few	CASSVAVAGLYNEQFF	TGTGCCAGCAGCGTAGCGGTAGCGGGGCTCTACAATGAGCAGTTCTTC
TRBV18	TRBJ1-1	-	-	CAISPWTATTEAFF	TGTGCCATCTCACCCTGGACGGCGACCACTGAAGCTTTCTTT
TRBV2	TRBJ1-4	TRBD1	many	CASTEQGAYEKLFF	TGTGCCAGCACCGAACAGGGGGCGTATGAAAAACTGTTTTTT
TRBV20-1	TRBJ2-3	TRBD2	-	CSALMGRASGVTQYF	TGCAGTGCTCTAATGGGGAGGGCTAGCGGGGTGACGCAGTATTTT
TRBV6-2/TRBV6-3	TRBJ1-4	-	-	CASSPLDEKLFF	TGTGCCAGCAGCCCCTTGGATGAAAAACTGTTTTTT
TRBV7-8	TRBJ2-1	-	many	CASSLVGGTWAWQFF	TGTGCCAGCAGCTTAGTCGGCGGCACTTGGGCGTGGCAGTTCTTC
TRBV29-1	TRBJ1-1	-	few	CSVFSGGTVEAFF	TGCAGCGTCTTTAGTGGGGGAACGGTTGAAGCTTTCTTT
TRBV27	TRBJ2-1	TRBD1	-	CASSPGQGTPEQFF	TGTGCCAGCAGTCCCGGACAGGGGACCCCCGAGCAGTTCTTC
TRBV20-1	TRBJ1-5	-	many	CSALTRNNQPQHF	TGCAGTGCCCTTACAAGGAACAATCAGCCCCAGCATTTT
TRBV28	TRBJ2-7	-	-	CASSSAGRQYF	TGTGCCAGCAGTTCCGCAGGGAGGCAATACTTC
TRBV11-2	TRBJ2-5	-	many	CASSLFYGGHTTQETQYF	TGTGCCAGCAGCTTGTTTTACGGGGGCCATACTACTCAAGAGACCCAGTACTTC
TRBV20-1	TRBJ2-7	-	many	CSARDEETYEQYF	TGCAGTGCTAGAGATGAGGAAACCTACGAGCAGTACTTC
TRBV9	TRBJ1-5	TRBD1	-	CASSVSGGYQPQHF	TGTGCCAGCAGCGTATCAGGGGGCTATCAGCCCCAGCATTTT
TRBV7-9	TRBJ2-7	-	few	CASSLAGGLEQYF	TGTGCCAGCAGCTTAGCGGGGGGGCTCGAGCAGTACTTC
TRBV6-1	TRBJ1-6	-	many	CASSEDRSSYNSPLHF	TGTGCCAGCAGTGAAGACAGGAGCTCCTATAATTCACCCCTCCACTTT
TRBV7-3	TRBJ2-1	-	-	CASSLGGGLPNEQFF	TGTGCCAGCAGCTTAGGGGGGGGCCTTCCCAATGAGCAGTTCTTC
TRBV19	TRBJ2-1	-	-	CASSITNYNEQFF	TGTGCCAGTAGTATAACGAACTACAATGAGCAGTTCTTC
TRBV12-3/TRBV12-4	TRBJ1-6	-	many	CASSLGGYNSPLHF	TGTGCCAGCAGTTTGGGAGGGTATAATTCACCCCTCCACTTT
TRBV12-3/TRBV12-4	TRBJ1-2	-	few	CASSIHGGFDGYTF	TGTGCCAGCAGTATCCACGGGGGCTTCGATGGCTACACCTTC
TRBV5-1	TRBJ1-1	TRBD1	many	CASSLETGGGTEAFF	TGCGCCAGCAGCTTGGAGACAGGGGGCGGCACTGAAGCTTTCTTT
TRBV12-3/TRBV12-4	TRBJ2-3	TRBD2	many	CASTPGLAGGHLSDTQYF	TGTGCCAGCACCCCGGGACTAGCGGGGGGCCACCTATCAGATACGCAGTATTTT
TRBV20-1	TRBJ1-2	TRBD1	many	CSARARDRGRVGYGYTF	TGCAGTGCTAGAGCCCGGGACAGGGGGCGCGTCGGCTATGGCTACACCTTC
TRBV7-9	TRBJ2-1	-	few	CASSAGGRGGGINNEQFF	TGTGCCAGCAGCGCTGGGGGCCGGGGCGGGGGAATAAACAATGAGCAGTTCTTC
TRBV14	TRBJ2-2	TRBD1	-	CASRRTGVTGELFF	TGTGCCAGCAGAAGGACAGGGGTCACCGGGGAGCTGTTTTTT
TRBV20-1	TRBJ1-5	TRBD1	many	CSARTTGRRQPQHF	TGCAGTGCTCGTACGACAGGGAGAAGACAGCCCCAGCATTTT
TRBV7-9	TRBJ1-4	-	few	CASSPGAGSNEKLFF	TGTGCCAGCAGCCCAGGCGCAGGATCTAATGAAAAACTGTTTTTT
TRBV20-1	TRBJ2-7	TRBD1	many	CSASSAGQGYEQYF	TGCAGTGCTAGCTCTGCGGGACAGGGCTACGAGCAGTACTTC
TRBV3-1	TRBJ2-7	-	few	CASSPSGQLYEQYF	TGTGCCAGCAGCCCATCCGGACAGCTCTACGAGCAGTACTTC
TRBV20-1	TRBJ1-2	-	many	CSARDSSRGNYGYTF	TGCAGTGCTAGAGATAGTAGCCGAGGGAACTATGGCTACACCTTC
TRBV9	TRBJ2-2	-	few	CASSVEAGELFF	TGTGCCAGCAGCGTAGAGGCCGGGGAGCTGTTTTTT